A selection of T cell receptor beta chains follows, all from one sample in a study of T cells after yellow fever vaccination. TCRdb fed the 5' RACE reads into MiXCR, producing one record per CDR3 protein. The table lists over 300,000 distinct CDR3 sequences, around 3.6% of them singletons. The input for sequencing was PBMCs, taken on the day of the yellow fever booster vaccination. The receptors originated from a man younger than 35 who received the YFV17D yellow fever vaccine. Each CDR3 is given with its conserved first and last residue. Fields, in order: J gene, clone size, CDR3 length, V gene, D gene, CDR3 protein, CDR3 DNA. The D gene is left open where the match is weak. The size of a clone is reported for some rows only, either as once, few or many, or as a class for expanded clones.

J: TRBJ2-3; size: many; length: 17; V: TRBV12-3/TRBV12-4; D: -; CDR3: CASSLRSGPRATDTQYF; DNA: TGTGCCAGCAGCCTCAGGTCGGGGCCGCGGGCCACAGATACGCAGTATTTT
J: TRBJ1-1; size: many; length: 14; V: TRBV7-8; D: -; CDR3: CASSLRPQGTEAFF; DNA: TGTGCCAGCAGCTTACGGCCACAGGGCACTGAAGCTTTCTTT
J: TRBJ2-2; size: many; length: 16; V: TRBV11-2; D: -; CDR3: CASSKRGGDLTGELFF; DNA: TGTGCCAGCAGCAAACGAGGGGGGGACCTCACCGGGGAGCTGTTTTTT
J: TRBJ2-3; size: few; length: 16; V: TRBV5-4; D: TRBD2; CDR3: CASSFNSGGHTDTQYF; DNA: TGTGCCAGCAGCTTTAACAGCGGGGGGCACACAGATACGCAGTATTTT
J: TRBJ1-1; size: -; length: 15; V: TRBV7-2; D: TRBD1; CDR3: CASRVDRAVNTEAFF; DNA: TGTGCCAGCAGGGTTGACAGGGCCGTGAACACTGAAGCTTTCTTT
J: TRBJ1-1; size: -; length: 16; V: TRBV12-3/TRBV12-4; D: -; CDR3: CASSSRTRDMNTEAFF; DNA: TGTGCCAGCAGTTCGAGGACCAGGGATATGAACACTGAAGCTTTCTTT
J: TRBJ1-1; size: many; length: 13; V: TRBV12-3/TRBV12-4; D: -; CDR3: CASSSVQGAEAFF; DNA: TGTGCCAGCAGTTCGGTTCAGGGTGCTGAAGCTTTCTTT
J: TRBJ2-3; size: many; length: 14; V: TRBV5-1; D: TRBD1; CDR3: CASRDRGRTDTQYF; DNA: TGCGCCAGCAGGGACAGGGGGCGCACAGATACGCAGTATTTT
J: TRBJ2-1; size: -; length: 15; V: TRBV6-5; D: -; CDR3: CASSYSTWQTNEQFF; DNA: TGTGCCAGCAGTTACTCGACCTGGCAAACAAATGAGCAGTTCTTC
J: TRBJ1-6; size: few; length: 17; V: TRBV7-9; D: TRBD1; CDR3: CASSLDWDRWNNSPLHF; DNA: TGTGCCAGCAGCTTAGATTGGGACAGGTGGAACAATTCACCCCTCCACTTT
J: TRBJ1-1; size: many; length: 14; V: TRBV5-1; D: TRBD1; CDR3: CASSPDRVNTEAFF; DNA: TGCGCCAGCAGCCCCGACAGGGTCAACACTGAAGCTTTCTTT
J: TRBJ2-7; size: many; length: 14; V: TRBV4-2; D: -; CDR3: CASSHPGATYEQYF; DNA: TGTGCCAGCAGCCACCCCGGGGCCACCTACGAGCAGTACTTC
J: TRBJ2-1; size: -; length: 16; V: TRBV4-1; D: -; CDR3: CASRPDRGGRVNEQFF; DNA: TGCGCCAGCAGACCGGATCGGGGAGGACGGGTCAATGAGCAGTTCTTC
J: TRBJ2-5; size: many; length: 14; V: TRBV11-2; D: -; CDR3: CASSSASRRETQYF; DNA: TGTGCCAGCAGCTCTGCCTCCCGGAGGGAGACCCAGTACTTC
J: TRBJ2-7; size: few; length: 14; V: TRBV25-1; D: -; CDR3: CASSEYHSSYEQYF; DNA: TGTGCCAGCAGTGAATATCACAGCTCCTACGAGCAGTACTTC
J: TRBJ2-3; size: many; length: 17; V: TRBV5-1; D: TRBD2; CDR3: CASSLGGLAGTTDTQYF; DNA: TGCGCCAGCAGCTTGGGGGGTCTAGCGGGGACCACAGATACGCAGTATTTT
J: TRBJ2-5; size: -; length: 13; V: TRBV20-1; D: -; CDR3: CSAKGRGGETQYF; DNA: TGCAGTGCCAAAGGACGGGGCGGTGAGACCCAGTACTTC
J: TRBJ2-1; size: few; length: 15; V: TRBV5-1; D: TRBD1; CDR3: CASSLVGTGGNEQFF; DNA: TGCGCCAGCAGCTTGGTAGGGACAGGTGGCAATGAGCAGTTCTTC
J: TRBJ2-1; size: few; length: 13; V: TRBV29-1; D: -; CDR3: CSVEEQGYNEQFF; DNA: TGCAGCGTTGAAGAACAGGGCTACAATGAGCAGTTCTTC
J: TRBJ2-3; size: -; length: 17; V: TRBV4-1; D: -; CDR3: CASSPRDTGTSTDTQYF; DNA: TGCGCCAGCAGCCCCCGAGATACGGGGACAAGCACAGATACGCAGTATTTT
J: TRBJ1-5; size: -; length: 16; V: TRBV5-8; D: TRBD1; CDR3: CASSTLGQGKGQPQHF; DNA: TGTGCCAGCAGCACCCTGGGACAGGGGAAGGGTCAGCCCCAGCATTTT
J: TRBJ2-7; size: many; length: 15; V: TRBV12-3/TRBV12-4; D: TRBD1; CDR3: CASSSSRDREDEQYF; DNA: TGTGCCAGCAGTTCGTCCCGGGACAGGGAGGACGAGCAGTACTTC
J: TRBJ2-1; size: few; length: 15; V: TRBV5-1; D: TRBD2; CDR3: CASSLASGGVYEQFF; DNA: TGCGCCAGCAGCTTGGCTAGCGGGGGGGTTTATGAGCAGTTCTTC
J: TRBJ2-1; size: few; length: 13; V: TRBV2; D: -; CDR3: CASSDAVINEQFF; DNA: TGTGCCAGCAGTGATGCTGTAATCAATGAGCAGTTCTTC
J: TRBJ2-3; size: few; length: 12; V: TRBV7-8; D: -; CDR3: CASSPMGDTQYF; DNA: TGTGCCAGCAGCCCGATGGGAGATACGCAGTATTTT
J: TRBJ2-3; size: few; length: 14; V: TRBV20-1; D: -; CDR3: CSAVRASRTDTQYF; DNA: TGCAGTGCCGTACGGGCTTCACGCACAGATACGCAGTATTTT
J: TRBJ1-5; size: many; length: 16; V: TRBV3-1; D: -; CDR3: CASSQGRGPAQEPQHF; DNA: TGTGCCAGCAGCCAAGGGCGCGGCCCGGCGCAGGAGCCCCAGCATTTT
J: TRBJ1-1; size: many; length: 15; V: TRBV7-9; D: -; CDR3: CASTPSGQPNTEAFF; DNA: TGTGCCAGCACCCCGTCAGGGCAACCGAACACTGAAGCTTTCTTT